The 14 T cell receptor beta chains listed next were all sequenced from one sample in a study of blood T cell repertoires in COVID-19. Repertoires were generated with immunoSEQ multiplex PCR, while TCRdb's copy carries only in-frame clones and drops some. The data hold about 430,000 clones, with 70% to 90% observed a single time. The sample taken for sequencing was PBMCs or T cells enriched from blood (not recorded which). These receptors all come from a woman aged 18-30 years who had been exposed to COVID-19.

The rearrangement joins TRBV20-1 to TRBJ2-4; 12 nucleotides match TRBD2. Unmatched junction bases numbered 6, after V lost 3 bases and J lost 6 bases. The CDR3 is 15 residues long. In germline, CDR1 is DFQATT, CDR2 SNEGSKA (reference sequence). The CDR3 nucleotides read TGCAGTGCTAGTCGGGCTAGCGGGGGGGGAAACATTCAGTACTTC. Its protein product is CSASRASGGGNIQYF.

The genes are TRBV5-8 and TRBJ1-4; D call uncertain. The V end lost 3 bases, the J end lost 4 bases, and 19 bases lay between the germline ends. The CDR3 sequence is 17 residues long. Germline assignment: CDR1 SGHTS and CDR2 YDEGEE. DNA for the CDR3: TGTGCCAGCAGCTCACGGGCGGGTTCAGCCTTTAATGAAAAACTGTTTTTT. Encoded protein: CASSSRAGSAFNEKLFF.

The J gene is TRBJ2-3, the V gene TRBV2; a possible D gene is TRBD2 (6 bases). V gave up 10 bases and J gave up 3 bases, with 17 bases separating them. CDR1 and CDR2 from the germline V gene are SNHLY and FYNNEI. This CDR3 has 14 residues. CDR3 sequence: CATQVGGVTDTQYF. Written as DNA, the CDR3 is TGTGCCACACAAGTCGGAGGGGTGACAGATACGCAGTATTTT.

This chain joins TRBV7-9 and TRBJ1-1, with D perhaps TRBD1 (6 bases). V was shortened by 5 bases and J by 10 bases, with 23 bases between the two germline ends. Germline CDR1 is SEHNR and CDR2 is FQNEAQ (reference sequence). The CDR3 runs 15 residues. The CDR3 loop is CASSNIPAGGRGAFF. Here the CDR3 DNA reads TGTGCCAGCAGCAATATTCCAGCGGGGGGCCGCGGAGCTTTCTTT.

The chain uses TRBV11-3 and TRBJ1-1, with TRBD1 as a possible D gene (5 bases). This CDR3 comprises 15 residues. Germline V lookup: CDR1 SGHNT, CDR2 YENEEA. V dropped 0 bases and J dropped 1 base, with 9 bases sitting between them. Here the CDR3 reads CASSLEGAANTEAFF. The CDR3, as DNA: TGTGCCAGCAGCTTAGAAGGGGCGGCGAACACTGAAGCTTTCTTT.

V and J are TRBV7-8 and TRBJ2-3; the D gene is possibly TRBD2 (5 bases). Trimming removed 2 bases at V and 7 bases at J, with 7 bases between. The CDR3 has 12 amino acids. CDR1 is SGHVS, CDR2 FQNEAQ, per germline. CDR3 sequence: CASSLSGNTQYF. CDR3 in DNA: TGTGCCAGCAGCTTATCGGGGAATACGCAGTATTTT.

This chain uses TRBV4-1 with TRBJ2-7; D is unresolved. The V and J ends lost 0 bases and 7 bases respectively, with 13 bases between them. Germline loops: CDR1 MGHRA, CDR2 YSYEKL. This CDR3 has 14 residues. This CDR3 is CASSQDVGRWEQYF. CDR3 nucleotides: TGCGCCAGCAGCCAAGATGTCGGTCGATGGGAGCAGTACTTC.

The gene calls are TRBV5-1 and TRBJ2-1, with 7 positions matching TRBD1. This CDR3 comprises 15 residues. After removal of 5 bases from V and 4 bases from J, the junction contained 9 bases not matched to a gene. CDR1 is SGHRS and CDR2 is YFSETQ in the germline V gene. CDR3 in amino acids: CASRSDRTDYNEQFF. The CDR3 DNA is TGCGCCAGCAGATCGGACAGGACCGATTACAATGAGCAGTTCTTC.

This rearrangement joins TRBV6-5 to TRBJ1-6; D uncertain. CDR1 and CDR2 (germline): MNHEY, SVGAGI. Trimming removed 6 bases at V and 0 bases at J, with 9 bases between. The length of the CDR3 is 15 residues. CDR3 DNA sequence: TGTGCCAGCAGCCTCGATAGCTCCTATAATTCACCCCTCCACTTT. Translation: CASSLDSSYNSPLHF.

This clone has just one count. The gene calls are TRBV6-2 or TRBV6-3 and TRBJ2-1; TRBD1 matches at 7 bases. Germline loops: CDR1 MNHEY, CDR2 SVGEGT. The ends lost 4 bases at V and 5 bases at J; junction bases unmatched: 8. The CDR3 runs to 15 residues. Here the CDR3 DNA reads TGTGCCAGCAGTTTGACAGGGTCGACGGACAATGAGCAGTTCTTC. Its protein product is CASSLTGSTDNEQFF.

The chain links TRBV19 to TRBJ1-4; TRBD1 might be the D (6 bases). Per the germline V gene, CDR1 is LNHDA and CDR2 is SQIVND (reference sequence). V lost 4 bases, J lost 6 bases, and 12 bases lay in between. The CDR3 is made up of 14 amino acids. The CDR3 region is CASSRGTPYEKLFF. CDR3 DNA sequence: TGTGCCAGTAGTAGAGGGACACCCTATGAAAAACTGTTTTTT.

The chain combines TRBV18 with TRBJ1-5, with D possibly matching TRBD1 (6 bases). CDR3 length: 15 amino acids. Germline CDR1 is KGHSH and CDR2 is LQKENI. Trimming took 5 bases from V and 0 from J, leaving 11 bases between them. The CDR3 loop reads CASSGQYNSNQPQHF. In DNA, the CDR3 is TGTGCCAGCTCAGGACAGTACAATAGCAATCAGCCCCAGCATTTT.

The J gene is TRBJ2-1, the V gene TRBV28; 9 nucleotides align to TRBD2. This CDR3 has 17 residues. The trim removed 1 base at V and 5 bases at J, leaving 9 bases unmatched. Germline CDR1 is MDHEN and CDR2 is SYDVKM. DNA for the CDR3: TGTGCCAGCAGTTTATATTTAAGCGGGGGGTACCACAATGAGCAGTTCTTC. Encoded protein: CASSLYLSGGYHNEQFF.

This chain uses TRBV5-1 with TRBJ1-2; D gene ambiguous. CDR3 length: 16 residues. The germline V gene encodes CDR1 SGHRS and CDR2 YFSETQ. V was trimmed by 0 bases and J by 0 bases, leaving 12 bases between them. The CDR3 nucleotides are TGCGCCAGCAGCTTGGCCCCCGCAGGTACTAACTATGGCTACACCTTC. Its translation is CASSLAPAGTNYGYTF.